This T cell receptor beta chain was identified during a study of cytomegalovirus exposure and HLA in healthy donors. V shed 5 bases and J shed 5 bases, with 18 bases lying between them. The CDR3 spans 14 residues. Germline assignment: CDR1 SQVTM and CDR2 ANQGSEA. Primers for the PCR totalled 60 Vbeta and 13 Jbeta. The repertoire was sequenced with immunoSEQ multiplex PCR; TCRdb's copy has only in-frame clones and lacks some. The table has more than 90,000 clones, approximately 75% seen once; the top ten hold 1.9%. This rearrangement joins TRBV29-1 to TRBJ2-5; perhaps TRBD2 as D (6 bases). Sequencing input: PBMCs. This TCR derives from a middle-aged woman in good health and CMV-seronegative. CDR3 in amino acids: CSVSPGLSGETQYF. As DNA, the CDR3 is TGCAGCGTTAGCCCGGGACTCTCCGGGGAGACCCAGTACTTC. The complete variable domain, with remaining parts taken from reference TRBV29-1 and TRBJ2-5, reads SAVISQKPSRDICQRGTSLTIQCQVDSQVTMMFWYRQQPGQSLTLIATANQGSEATYESGFVIDKFPISRPNLTFSTLTVSNMSPEDSSIYLCSVSPGLSGETQYFGPGTRLLVL.